This T cell receptor (beta chain) comes out of a study of vaccination effects on CD4 cells after COVID-19. Using immunoSEQ multiplex PCR, the repertoire was profiled, and TCRdb retains in-frame clones only, with some absent. The data hold over 45,000 clones, with around 70% observed a single time. The CDR3 extends over 15 amino acids. CDR1 and CDR2 from the germline V gene are LNHDA and SQIVND (reference sequence). Trimming took 4 bases from V and 1 from J, leaving 8 bases between them. Of note for this clone: Its specificity is unknown.

The ViraFEST assay expanded antigen-specific CD4+ T cells with viral peptide pools before sequencing. Culture lasted about 10 days before CD4+ T cell isolation. Vaccine recipients had no previous SARS-CoV-2 infection; their nucleocapsid antibodies were negative. The material sequenced was CD4+ T cells from PBMCs cultured with SARS-CoV-2 spike peptides, taken before COVID-19 vaccination. The TCR comes from a human donor who received a COVID-19 vaccine. The chain joins TRBV19 to TRBJ2-6; the D gene is possibly TRBD2 (5 bases). The CDR3, as DNA: TGTGCCAGTAGTAGCGGCGGGTCTGGGGCCAACGTCCTGACTTTC. Encoded protein: CASSSGGSGANVLTF.